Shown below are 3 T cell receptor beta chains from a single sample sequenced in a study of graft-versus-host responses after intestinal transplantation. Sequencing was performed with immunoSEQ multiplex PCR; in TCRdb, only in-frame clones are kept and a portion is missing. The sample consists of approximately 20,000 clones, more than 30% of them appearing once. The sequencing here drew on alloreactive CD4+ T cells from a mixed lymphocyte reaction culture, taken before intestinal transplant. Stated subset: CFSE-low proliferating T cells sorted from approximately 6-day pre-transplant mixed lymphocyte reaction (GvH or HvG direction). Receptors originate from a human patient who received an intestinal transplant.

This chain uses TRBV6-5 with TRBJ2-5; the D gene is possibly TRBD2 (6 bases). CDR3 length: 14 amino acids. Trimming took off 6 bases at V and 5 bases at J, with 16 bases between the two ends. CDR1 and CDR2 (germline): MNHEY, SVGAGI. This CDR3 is CASRASGVQETQYF. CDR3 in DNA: TGTGCCAGCAGGGCCTCGGGGGTCCAGGAGACCCAGTACTTC.

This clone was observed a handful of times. The CDR3 region is CARGQGGVEQFF. DNA for the CDR3: TGTGCCAGGGGACAGGGTGGGGTTGAGCAGTTCTTC. This chain uses TRBV2 with TRBJ2-1; 9 bases line up with TRBD1. The CDR3 sequence is 12 residues long. The germline V gene has CDR1 SNHLY and CDR2 FYNNEI. The V gene end was trimmed by 9 bases and the J gene end by 9 bases; junction bases not matched to a gene: 6.

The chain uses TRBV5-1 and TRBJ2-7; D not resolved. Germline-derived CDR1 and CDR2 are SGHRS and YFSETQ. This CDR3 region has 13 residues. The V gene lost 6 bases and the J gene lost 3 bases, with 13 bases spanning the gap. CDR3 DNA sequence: TGCGCCAGCACCTCGGAACGCGGCTACGAGCAGTACTTC. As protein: CASTSERGYEQYF.